Shown below are 21 T cell receptor beta chains from a single sample sequenced in a study of T cells in Graves' hyperthyroidism and ophthalmopathy. The investigators amplified TCR beta CDR3 regions from RNA transcripts. The primer set for the first-round RT-PCR of the TCR CDR3 was HTBI. TCRdb processed the multiplex PCR reads anew with MiXCR; each CDR3 protein has one entry. The data contain about 640,000 distinct CDR3 sequences, roughly 20% of them seen just once; the ten biggest clones take up 34%. Sequenced material: blood. These receptors were obtained from a man aged 25 to 40 with Graves' ophthalmopathy.

V and J are TRBV11-2 and TRBJ2-1; D not resolved. Looked up from germline, CDR1 is SGHAT and CDR2 is FQNNGV. This CDR3 region has 16 residues. Trimming took 1 base from V and 8 from J, leaving 18 bases between them. CDR3 DNA sequence: TGTGCCAGCAGCTTAGGCCCCTTAGGGAAAGGGTATGAGCAGTTCTTC. Amino acid sequence: CASSLGPLGKGYEQFF.

This clonotype has ten or more counts. The chain combines TRBV20-1 with TRBJ2-7; 7 bases fit TRBD2. V shed 0 bases and J 2 bases; nucleotides not matched to a gene: 7. Germline CDR1 reads DFQATT; CDR2 reads SNEGSKA (reference sequence). This CDR3 region has 15 residues. CDR3 region: CSARDPAGATYEQYF. As DNA, the CDR3 is TGCAGTGCTAGAGATCCGGCGGGAGCAACCTACGAGCAGTACTTC.

This clonotype has only a few counts. The DNA for the CDR3 is TGTGCCAGCAGTAAAGACATGTATCCTAAAAATAGTGGGCAGTTCTTC. Translation: CASSKDMYPKNSGQFF. J is TRBJ2-1 and V is TRBV2; D is ambiguous. The V gene lost 5 bases and the J gene lost 12 bases, with 26 bases spanning the gap. This CDR3 has 16 residues. Germline V gene sequence: CDR1 SNHLY, CDR2 FYNNEI.

This chain links TRBV6-6 with TRBJ2-1; 11 bases are a match to TRBD2. Germline CDR1 and CDR2: MNHNY and SVGAGI (reference sequence). Trimming cost V 2 bases and J 8 bases; bases outside gene matches: 8. The CDR3 consists of 16 residues. The CDR3 loop is CASSYTSGSGLDEQFF. The CDR3 nucleotides read TGTGCCAGCAGTTACACTAGCGGGAGTGGGTTGGATGAGCAGTTCTTC.

Many counts were recorded for this clonotype. The chain couples TRBV5-6 to TRBJ1-6, with TRBD1 identical over 11 bases. In germline, CDR1 is SGHDT, CDR2 YYEEEE. This CDR3 spans 15 amino acids. V gave up 7 bases and J gave up 7 bases; unmatched junction bases: 7. CDR3 DNA sequence: TGTGCCAGCTCTCGGGGACAGGGGGTAAATTCACCCCTCCACTTT. Encoded protein: CASSRGQGVNSPLHF.

This clonotype was seen only a few times. This chain joins TRBV2 and TRBJ2-2; TRBD1 or TRBD2 may be the D gene (6 bases each). CDR3 size: 15 residues. Trimming cost V 0 bases and J 7 bases, with 12 bases left between them. CDR1 SNHLY and CDR2 FYNNEI come from the germline V gene. CDR3 residues: CASSEALRGRGELFF. The DNA of the CDR3 is TGTGCCAGCAGTGAAGCGCTTCGGGGGCGCGGGGAGCTGTTTTTT. The entire variable domain, with the rest obtained from reference TRBV2 and TRBJ2-2, is as follows: EPEVTQTPSHQVTQMGQEVILRCVPISNHLYFYWYRQILGQKVEFLVSFYNNEISEKSEIFDDQFSVERPDGSNFTLKIRSTKLEDSAMYFCASSEALRGRGELFFGEGSRLTVL.

This chain's CDR3 is CAISEQGGETQYF. The CDR3 DNA follows: TGTGCCATCAGTGAGCAGGGAGGGGAGACCCAGTACTTC. The chain employs TRBV10-3 and TRBJ2-5, with TRBD2 matching 7 bases. Trimming removed 2 bases from V and 5 bases from J; junction bases left unmatched: 2. CDR1 is ENHRY, CDR2 SYGVKD, per germline. CDR3 size: 13 residues.

The chain is built from TRBV6-1 and TRBJ2-7; 9 bases fit TRBD2. Germline loops: CDR1 MNHNS, CDR2 SASEGT. With V trimmed by 7 bases and J by 5 bases, 3 bases remained unmatched. The CDR3 consists of 12 residues. The CDR3 DNA follows: TGTGCCAGCATGGCTAGCGGGAACGAGCAGTACTTC. Translated: CASMASGNEQYF.

This clonotype was detected ten times or more. The V gene is TRBV7-2, the J gene TRBJ2-7, with 9 nucleotides matching TRBD1. Trimming took 8 bases from V and 4 from J; bases not matched to a gene: 6. CDR3 size: 13 residues. Germline assignment: CDR1 SGHTA and CDR2 FQGNSA. This CDR3 is CASGGQGPYEQYF. For the CDR3, the DNA is TGTGCCAGCGGAGGACAGGGGCCATACGAGCAGTACTTC. The whole variable domain, remainder taken from reference TRBV7-2 and TRBJ2-7, is GAGVSQSPSNKVTEKGKDVELRCDPISGHTALYWYRQSLGQGLEFLIYFQGNSAPDKSGLPSDRFSAERTGGSVSTLTIQRTQQEDSAVYLCASGGQGPYEQYFGPGTRLTVT.

This chain connects TRBV10-3 to TRBJ2-5; 11 nucleotides align to TRBD2. The CDR3 runs to 15 residues. The V gene end was trimmed by 10 bases and the J gene end by 5 bases; junction bases not matched to a gene: 12. Germline-derived CDR1 and CDR2 are ENHRY and SYGVKD. The CDR3 protein is CATTGTSGVEETQYF. CDR3 DNA sequence: TGTGCCACCACCGGGACTAGCGGAGTTGAGGAGACCCAGTACTTC.

This clonotype was seen more than once but under ten times. CDR3 residues: CASSLAPGSYNEQFF. CDR3 DNA sequence: TGCGCCAGCAGCTTGGCCCCGGGCTCCTACAATGAGCAGTTCTTC. This chain uses TRBV5-1 with TRBJ2-1, with D unresolved. The V gene's germline CDR1 is SGHRS and CDR2 YFSETQ. The CDR3 spans 15 residues. V dropped 0 bases and J dropped 0 bases, with 7 bases sitting between them. The whole variable domain, filled in from reference TRBV5-1 and TRBJ2-1, reads KAGVTQTPRYLIKTRGQQVTLSCSPISGHRSVSWYQQTPGQGLQFLFEYFSETQRNKGNFPGRFSGRQFSNSRSEMNVSTLELGDSALYLCASSLAPGSYNEQFFGPGTRLTVL.

This clonotype was seen only a few times. The chain combines TRBV5-1 with TRBJ1-4; no definite D call. V lost 2 bases and J 5 bases, leaving 10 bases between the germline ends. This CDR3 spans 14 amino acids. Per the germline V gene, CDR1 is SGHRS and CDR2 is YFSETQ. CDR3 region: CASSFGQKNEKLFF. The CDR3 DNA reads as TGCGCCAGCAGCTTTGGCCAGAAGAATGAAAAACTGTTTTTT.

The chain couples TRBV6-1 to TRBJ2-7, with D perhaps TRBD1 (6 bases). Per the germline V gene, CDR1 is MNHNS and CDR2 is SASEGT. V dropped 6 bases and J dropped 3 bases, with 12 bases sitting between them. This CDR3 region has 13 residues. The CDR3 DNA follows: TGTGCCAGCAGATCGGGACACTACTACGAGCAGTACTTC. Its protein product is CASRSGHYYEQYF.

V gene TRBV19 combines with J gene TRBJ1-5, with no clear D. V lost 7 bases and J 2 bases, leaving 6 bases between the germline ends. The CDR3 loop spans 12 amino acids. Germline lookup yields CDR1 LNHDA and CDR2 SQIVND (reference sequence). The CDR3 bases are TGTGCCAGTAACATAGGCAATCAGCCCCAGCATTTT. This gives the protein CASNIGNQPQHF.

This clonotype turned up a few times. The chain is built from TRBV12-3 or TRBV12-4 and TRBJ2-7, with 8 bases aligning to TRBD2. After removal of 6 bases from V and 2 bases from J, the junction contained 9 bases not matched to a gene. The CDR3 is made up of 15 amino acids. CDR3 sequence (DNA): TGTGCCAGCAGACCTCGATCAGCGGGGGCCTACGAGCAGTACTTC. It encodes CASRPRSAGAYEQYF.

This chain uses TRBV5-1 with TRBJ1-2, with no clear D. Trimming left V 3 bases short and J 7 bases short, with 19 bases between. CDR3 size: 15 residues. CDR1 and CDR2 (germline): SGHRS, YFSETQ. The CDR3 loop reads CASSSHNSTYGGYTF. The CDR3 DNA reads as TGCGCCAGCAGCTCCCACAATAGTACTTATGGTGGCTACACCTTC.

This chain joins TRBV29-1 and TRBJ2-5; a weak D match, TRBD2 (5 bases). This CDR3 region has 13 residues. The V and J ends lost 2 bases and 5 bases respectively, with 12 bases between them. The germline V gene encodes CDR1 SQVTM and CDR2 ANQGSEA. The CDR3 bases are TGCAGCGTTGAAAGAGGAGGTACGGAGACCCAGTACTTC. This encodes CSVERGGTETQYF.

This clonotype was observed a handful of times. The CDR3 coding sequence is TGTGCCAGCAGTGAAAGCGGGCCCCGGGAGACCCAGTACTTC. Translating gives CASSESGPRETQYF. The gene calls are TRBV6-1 and TRBJ2-5; possible D gene TRBD2, 6 bases. V was cut by 2 bases and J by 5 bases, with 12 bases left in between. The CDR3 has 14 residues. From germline, CDR1 is MNHNS and CDR2 SASEGT.

The rearrangement links TRBV7-8 to TRBJ2-2; tentative D call: TRBD1 (6 bases). V dropped 5 bases and J dropped 0 bases, with 13 bases sitting between them. The CDR3 sequence is 16 residues long. Germline assignment: CDR1 SGHVS and CDR2 FQNEAQ. CDR3 in amino acids: CASSKPQGTNTGELFF. The CDR3 region has the DNA TGTGCCAGCAGCAAGCCTCAGGGGACGAACACCGGGGAGCTGTTTTTT.

This clonotype came up a few times. The chain is built from TRBV20-1 and TRBJ2-3, with D tentatively TRBD1 (6 bases). The CDR3 contains 17 residues. Trimming left V 5 bases short and J 4 bases short, with 25 bases between. Germline CDR1 is DFQATT and CDR2 is SNEGSKA (reference sequence). The CDR3 is CSALKARARPGADTQYF. DNA of the CDR3: TGCAGTGCTCTAAAAGCCAGGGCGAGGCCAGGGGCAGATACGCAGTATTTT.

The V call is TRBV27, the J call TRBJ2-2, with D possibly TRBD2 on 5 matching bases. CDR1 and CDR2 (germline): MNHEY, SMNVEV (reference sequence). Deletions cut 3 bases from V and 5 bases from J, with 13 bases between. The CDR3 is 15 residues long. The CDR3 nucleotides are TGTGCCAGCAGTTTGAGGGAGTGGGAGACCGGGGAGCTGTTTTTT. It codes for CASSLREWETGELFF.